The source of this TCR beta chain is a study of radiation and T cells in renal cell carcinoma. Time point defined: baseline pretreatment blood. Treatment given: 15 Gy SBRT to primary tumor, nephrectomy 4 weeks later. Produced via immunoSEQ multiplex PCR; TCRdb's table is partial and in-frame only. The data hold 150,000 or so clones, with roughly 90% observed a single time. On this clone: Its antigen is currently unknown.

V shed 0 bases and J shed 0 bases, with 12 bases lying between them. This CDR3 comprises 17 residues. CDR1 and CDR2 from the germline V gene are MGHRA and YSYEKL. Study results and limitations: Baseline intratumoral clonotype presence is unknown without pretreatment biopsies. In blood, top tumor clones expanded by 2 weeks, shrinking by 4.

Sequences were derived from blood, sampled from a patient whose treatment included radiotherapy and nephrectomy. This TCR was recovered from a woman between 45 and 65 years old with renal cell carcinoma. The genes are TRBV4-1 and TRBJ1-5, with unresolved D. The CDR3 nucleotides read TGCGCCAGCAGCCAAGAGGGTTCGGGATTTAGCAATCAGCCCCAGCATTTT. Protein: CASSQEGSGFSNQPQHF.